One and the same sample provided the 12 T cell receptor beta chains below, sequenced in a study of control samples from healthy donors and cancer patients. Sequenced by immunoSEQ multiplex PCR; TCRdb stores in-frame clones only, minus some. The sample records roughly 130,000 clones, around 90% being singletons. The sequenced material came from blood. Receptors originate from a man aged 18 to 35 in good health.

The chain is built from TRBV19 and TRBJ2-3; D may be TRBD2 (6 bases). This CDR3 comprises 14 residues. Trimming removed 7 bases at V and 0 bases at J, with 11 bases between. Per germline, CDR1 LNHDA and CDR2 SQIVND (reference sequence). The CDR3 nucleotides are TGTGCCAGTACGGCGGGATATAGCACAGATACGCAGTATTTT. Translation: CASTAGYSTDTQYF.

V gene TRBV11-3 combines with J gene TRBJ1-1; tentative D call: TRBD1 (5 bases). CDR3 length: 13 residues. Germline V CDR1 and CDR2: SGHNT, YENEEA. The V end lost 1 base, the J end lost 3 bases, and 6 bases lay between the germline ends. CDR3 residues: CASSLVGDTEAFF. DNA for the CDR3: TGTGCCAGCAGCTTAGTAGGGGACACTGAAGCTTTCTTT.

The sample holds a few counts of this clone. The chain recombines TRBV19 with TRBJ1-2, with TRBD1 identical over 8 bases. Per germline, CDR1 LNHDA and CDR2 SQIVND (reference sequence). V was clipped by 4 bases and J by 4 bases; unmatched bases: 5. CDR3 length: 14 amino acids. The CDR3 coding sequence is TGTGCCAGTAGTAGCGGACAGGGCATCTATGGCTACACCTTC. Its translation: CASSSGQGIYGYTF.

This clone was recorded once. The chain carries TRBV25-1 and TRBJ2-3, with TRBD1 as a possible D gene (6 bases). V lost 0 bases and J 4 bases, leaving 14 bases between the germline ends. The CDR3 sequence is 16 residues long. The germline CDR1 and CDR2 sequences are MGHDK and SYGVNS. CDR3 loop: CASSEYWVRGADTQYF. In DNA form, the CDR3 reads TGTGCCAGCAGTGAATATTGGGTCAGGGGTGCAGATACGCAGTATTTT.

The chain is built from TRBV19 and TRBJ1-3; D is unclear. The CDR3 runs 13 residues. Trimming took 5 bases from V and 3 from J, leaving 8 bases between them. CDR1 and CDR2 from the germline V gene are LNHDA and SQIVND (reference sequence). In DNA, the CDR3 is TGTGCCAGTAGTCAACTAGATGGAAACACCATATATTTT. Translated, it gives CASSQLDGNTIYF.

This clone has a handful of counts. DNA of the CDR3: TGTGCCAGCAGCTCCCGGGACAACACTGAAGCTTTCTTT. Encoded protein: CASSSRDNTEAFF. V gene TRBV6-4 combines with J gene TRBJ1-1; perhaps TRBD1 as D (5 bases). The CDR3 sequence is 13 residues long. Germline lookup yields CDR1 MRHNA and CDR2 SNTAGT. Trimming shortened V by 6 bases and J by 2 bases, and 10 bases separated the two germline ends.

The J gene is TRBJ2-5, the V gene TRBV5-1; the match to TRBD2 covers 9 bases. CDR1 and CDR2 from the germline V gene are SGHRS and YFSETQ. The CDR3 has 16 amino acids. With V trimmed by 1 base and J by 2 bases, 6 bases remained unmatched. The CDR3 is CASSLPAGGRQETQYF. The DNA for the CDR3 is TGCGCCAGCAGCTTGCCTGCGGGAGGGCGACAAGAGACCCAGTACTTC.

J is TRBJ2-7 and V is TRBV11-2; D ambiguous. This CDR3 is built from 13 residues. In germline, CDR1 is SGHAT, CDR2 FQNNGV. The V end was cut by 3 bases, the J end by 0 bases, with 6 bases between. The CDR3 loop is CASSLASSYEQYV. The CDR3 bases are TGTGCCAGCAGCTTGGCTAGCTCCTACGAGCAGTACGTC.

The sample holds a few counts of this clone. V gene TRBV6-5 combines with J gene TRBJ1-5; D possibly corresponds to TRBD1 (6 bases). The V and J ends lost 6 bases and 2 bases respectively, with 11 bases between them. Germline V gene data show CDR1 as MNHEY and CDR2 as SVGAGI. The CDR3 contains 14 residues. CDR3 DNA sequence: TGTGCCAGCAGCTACAGGGTGGGCAATCAGCCCCAGCATTTT. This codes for CASSYRVGNQPQHF.

CDR3 in DNA: TGTGCCAGTAACTCCCCTCCTGGCAGGGGAGGTAGCGGGACCGGCCTTTCCTACGAGCAGTACGTC. Amino acid sequence: CASNSPPGRGGSGTGLSYEQYV. The rearrangement links TRBV7-6 to TRBJ2-7, with 8 bases fitting TRBD2. This CDR3 has 22 amino acids. The germline gives CDR1 SGHVS, CDR2 FNYEAQ. The V segment lost 9 bases and the J segment 1 base; nucleotides outside the gene matches: 32.

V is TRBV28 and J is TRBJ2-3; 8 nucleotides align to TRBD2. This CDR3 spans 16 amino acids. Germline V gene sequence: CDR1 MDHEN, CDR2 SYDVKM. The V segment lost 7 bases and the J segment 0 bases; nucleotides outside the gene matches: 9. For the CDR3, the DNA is TGTGCCAGCAATCTTCGGGGGGGATCTAGCACAGATACGCAGTATTTT. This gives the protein CASNLRGGSSTDTQYF.

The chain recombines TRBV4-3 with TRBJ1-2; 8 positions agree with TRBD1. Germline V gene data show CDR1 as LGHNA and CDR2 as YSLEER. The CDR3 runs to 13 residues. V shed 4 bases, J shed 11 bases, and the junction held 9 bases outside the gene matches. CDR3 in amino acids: CASSPRQGLGYTF. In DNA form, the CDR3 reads TGCGCCAGCAGCCCTAGACAGGGGTTGGGATACACCTTC.